The clone carrying this T cell receptor (beta chain) was detected once. The target antigen is unknown. The CDR3 spans 14 residues. CDR1 PRHDT and CDR2 FYEKMQ come from the germline V gene (reference sequence). V was shortened by 3 bases and J by 4 bases, with 13 bases between the two germline ends. Repeated repertoire sampling spanned the course of chemoradiotherapy. The data derive from a study of chemoradiotherapy in HPV16-positive cancers. Some clones are missing from TCRdb's copy, which holds only in-frame ones; the method was immunoSEQ multiplex PCR. The table has about 6,400 clones, 81% seen once. Broader study findings: During treatment, candidate HPV-specific clones and E7-related motifs expanded in tumor.

Sequenced here: tumor tissue, sampled from a patient who underwent chemoradiotherapy. The clonotype was recovered from a human donor with HPV-associated anogenital cancer. The chain joins TRBV13 to TRBJ2-7; TRBD1 might be the D (6 bases). The DNA for the CDR3 is TGTGCCAGCAGCTTCGGACAGAATCAATACGAGCAGTACTTC. Its protein is CASSFGQNQYEQYF.